These 14 T cell receptor beta chains share one sample of origin, sequenced in a study of CD8 T cells in ankylosing spondylitis. MiXCR, applied by TCRdb to the 5' RACE reads, yields one record per CDR3 protein. This sample has approximately 260,000 distinct CDR3 sequences, with 18% found just once. The sequencing sample was made of blood, either unsorted or a sorted T cell fraction (not recorded which). The receptors stem from a male donor with ankylosing spondylitis or in good health (not recorded which).

This clonotype was counted at least ten times. V and J are TRBV20-1 and TRBJ2-1; a possible D gene is TRBD1 (6 bases). The CDR3 contains 13 residues. Germline values: CDR1 DFQATT, CDR2 SNEGSKA (reference sequence). V lost 0 bases and J lost 8, with 11 bases in between. The CDR3 here is CSARDPRGYEQFF. The CDR3 nucleotides read TGCAGTGCTAGAGATCCCAGGGGCTATGAGCAGTTCTTC.

The chain uses TRBV3-1 and TRBJ1-2; D is ambiguous. CDR1 and CDR2 (germline): LGHDT, YNNKEL (reference sequence). CDR3 size: 16 residues. V lost 0 bases to trimming and J lost 2 bases, with 13 bases between them. CDR3 in amino acids: CASSQDRWGRNYGYTF. The CDR3 bases are TGTGCCAGCAGCCAAGATAGGTGGGGAAGAAACTATGGCTACACCTTC.

This clonotype was recorded a few times. The rearrangement uses TRBV4-2 and TRBJ2-4; 8 bases match TRBD2. Trimming at V came to 0 bases and at J to 8 bases, leaving 6 bases not matched to a gene. Germline CDR1 LGHNA, CDR2 YNFKEQ. CDR3 length: 15 residues. The CDR3 coding sequence is TGTGCCAGCAGCCAAGAATCATCGGGGGGGTACATTCAGTACTTC. It encodes CASSQESSGGYIQYF.

CDR3 residues: CASSATGLPTYEQYF. The CDR3 region has the DNA TGTGCCAGCAGCGCAACGGGACTCCCGACCTACGAGCAGTACTTC. This sequence joins TRBV9 and TRBJ2-7, with D perhaps matching TRBD2 (6 bases). Germline V CDR1 and CDR2: SGDLS, YYNGEE. The CDR3 is made up of 15 amino acids. V dropped 3 bases and J dropped 2 bases, with 15 bases sitting between them.

The chain couples TRBV29-1 to TRBJ2-3, with TRBD2 matching 11 bases. Trimming cost V 3 bases and J 6 bases; bases outside gene matches: 5. The CDR3 is 14 residues long. The V gene's germline CDR1 is SQVTM and CDR2 ANQGSEA. The CDR3 sequence is CSVEASGRLDTQYF. The CDR3 coding sequence is TGCAGCGTTGAGGCTAGCGGGAGGTTGGATACGCAGTATTTT.

V is TRBV29-1 and J is TRBJ2-7, with a tentative D call TRBD1 (6 bases). The V end lost 0 bases, the J end lost 2 bases, and 14 bases lay between the germline ends. The V gene's germline CDR1 is SQVTM and CDR2 ANQGSEA. This CDR3 contains 15 residues. CDR3 bases: TGCAGCGTTGAAGATCCGTGGACAGAGGCCTACGAGCAGTACTTC. Protein sequence: CSVEDPWTEAYEQYF.

This clonotype appeared a few times. The rearrangement uses TRBV4-1 and TRBJ1-2; D perhaps matches TRBD1 (5 bases). Germline CDR1 reads MGHRA; CDR2 reads YSYEKL. V dropped 3 bases and J dropped 2 bases, with 19 bases sitting between them. The CDR3 consists of 17 residues. The CDR3 protein is CASSQTRGGPLNYGYTF. The DNA of the CDR3 is TGCGCCAGCAGCCAGACGCGTGGGGGACCATTAAACTATGGCTACACCTTC.

This clonotype was observed many times. The chain recombines TRBV9 with TRBJ2-1; possibly TRBD2 for D (6 bases). The CDR3 has 14 residues. CDR1 SGDLS and CDR2 YYNGEE come from the germline V gene. With 4 bases removed from V and 9 bases from J, the gap between germline ends came to 17 bases. The CDR3: CASSLGTGNGEQFF. The CDR3 DNA reads as TGTGCCAGCAGCCTTGGGACTGGGAACGGTGAGCAGTTCTTC.

The gene calls are TRBV7-8 and TRBJ2-7; no reliable D call. CDR1 and CDR2 from the germline V gene are SGHVS and FQNEAQ. Trimming cost V 1 base and J 5 bases, with 6 bases left between them. The CDR3 is 12 residues long. The CDR3 coding sequence is TGTGCCAGCAGCTTAGATCTCCACGAGCAGTACTTC. It is translated as CASSLDLHEQYF. Full variable domain (missing parts from reference TRBV7-8 and TRBJ2-7): GAGVSQSPRYKVAKRGQDVALRCDPISGHVSLFWYQQALGQGPEFLTYFQNEAQLDKSGLPSDRFFAERPEGSVSTLKIQRTQQEDSAVYLCASSLDLHEQYFGPGTRLTVT.

This chain connects TRBV27 to TRBJ2-7, with D possibly matching TRBD2 (5 bases). Germline V CDR1 and CDR2: MNHEY, SMNVEV (reference sequence). The CDR3 is made up of 14 amino acids. Trimming removed 4 bases at V and 0 bases at J, with 10 bases between. CDR3 sequence: CASSWAGSSYEQYF. The CDR3, as DNA: TGTGCCAGCAGTTGGGCGGGTAGCTCCTACGAGCAGTACTTC.

V and J are TRBV6-5 and TRBJ1-4; TRBD1 matches 7 bases. CDR3 length: 14 amino acids. From germline, CDR1 is MNHEY and CDR2 SVGAGI. V dropped 2 bases and J dropped 8; count of bases not matched to a gene: 5. The CDR3 sequence: CASSYPETGEKLFF. In DNA form, the CDR3 reads TGTGCCAGCAGTTACCCAGAGACAGGGGAAAAACTGTTTTTT.

J is TRBJ2-7 and V is TRBV28; D uncertain. Trimming left V 6 bases short and J 6 bases short, with 18 bases between. The CDR3 has 14 amino acids. Per the germline V gene, CDR1 is MDHEN and CDR2 is SYDVKM. Here the CDR3 reads CASSPFRTLAEQYF. CDR3 nucleotide sequence: TGTGCCAGCAGCCCCTTTAGGACCCTGGCCGAGCAGTACTTC.

This clonotype appeared a few times. The rearrangement uses TRBV4-1 and TRBJ2-2; D possibly corresponds to TRBD2 (5 bases). The CDR3 has 16 amino acids. The germline gives CDR1 MGHRA, CDR2 YSYEKL. Trimming left V 2 bases short and J 3 bases short, with 13 bases between. CDR3 DNA: TGCGCCAGCAGCCAACGCACGGGATTGGACACCGGGGAGCTGTTTTTT. Protein: CASSQRTGLDTGELFF.

The V gene is TRBV12-3 or TRBV12-4, the J gene TRBJ2-1; D uncertain. V dropped 0 bases and J dropped 10 bases, with 16 bases sitting between them. The CDR3 contains 15 residues. The CDR3 here is CASSLARAGRGEQFF. CDR3 DNA: TGTGCCAGCAGTTTAGCTAGGGCCGGCCGTGGGGAGCAGTTCTTC.